This TCR beta chain was found in a study of molecular identifiers for immune sequencing clone quantification. At the level of the study: In replicates, RNA taken from approximately 20,000 or 100,000 naive CD8 cells was divided five ways, and four portions underwent sequencing.

Study-level findings and limits: Barcode-sharing identical TCR molecules could underestimate highly expanded clone sizes.

This CDR3 contains 13 residues. V was shortened by 0 bases and J by 6 bases, with 9 bases between the two germline ends. Germline loops: CDR1 MNHEY, CDR2 SVGAGI. This clonotype was observed a handful of times. Its cognate antigen is unknown. TCRdb fed the PCR reads into MiXCR, producing one record per CDR3 protein. The profile shows around 470,000 distinct CDR3 sequences, 20% to 25% of them singletons. V and J are TRBV6-5 and TRBJ2-7; TRBD1 is a possible D gene (5 bases). The source of this sequence is a human donor in good health. Some libraries in this study had Jurkat cell RNA spiked in. Sequencing used naive CD8+ T cells from blood, with Jurkat cell RNA spiked in. Subset specified: FACS-sorted CD8+CD4-CCR7+CD45RA+ naive T cells. This CDR3 is CASSYSLQAEQYF. CDR3 coding DNA: TGTGCCAGCAGTTACTCTCTACAGGCCGAGCAGTACTTC.